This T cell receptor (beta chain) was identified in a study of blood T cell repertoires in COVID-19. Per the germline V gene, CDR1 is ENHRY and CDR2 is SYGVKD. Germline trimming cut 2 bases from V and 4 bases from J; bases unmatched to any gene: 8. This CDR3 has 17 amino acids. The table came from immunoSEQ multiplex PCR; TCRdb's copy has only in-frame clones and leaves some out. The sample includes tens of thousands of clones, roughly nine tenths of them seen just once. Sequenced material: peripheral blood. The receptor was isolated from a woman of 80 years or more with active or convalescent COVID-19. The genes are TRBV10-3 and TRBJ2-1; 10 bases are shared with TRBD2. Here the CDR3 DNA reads TGTGCCATCAGTGAGGCTGCTAGCGGGGGCCCATACAATGAGCAGTTCTTC. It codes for CAISEAASGGPYNEQFF.